The present T cell receptor beta chain was sequenced within a study of blood T cell repertoires in COVID-19. Study as a whole: The samples span acute and convalescent COVID-19 from the United States, Italy and Spain. The cDNA or gDNA used as material had been derived from T cells, B-cell-depleted T cells, or PBMCs.

Under the authors' procedure: Reference gene primer amplification gave estimated nucleated cell counts. Data came from immunoSEQ multiplex PCR; TCRdb stores just in-frame clones and leaves some out. V, J and clone size reflect that table, while D and trimming were determined from the DNA. The data show about 91,000 clones, about 76% seen once. Unmatched junction bases numbered 6, after V lost 4 bases and J lost 4 bases. The V gene's germline CDR1 is SGHNT and CDR2 YYREEE (reference sequence). This CDR3 has 15 residues. V and J are TRBV5-4 and TRBJ2-1, with 9 bases fitting TRBD1. The source is a woman aged 80 or over with acute or convalescent COVID-19. Material: peripheral blood. The CDR3 DNA is TGTGCCAGCAGCGTTGACAGGGGGGGGTACAATGAGCAGTTCTTC. Its translation is CASSVDRGGYNEQFF.